What follows are 6 T cell receptor beta chains derived from one specimen sequenced in a study of T cells in localized non-small cell lung cancer. TCRdb's copy holds only in-frame clones and misses some; the assay was immunoSEQ multiplex PCR. The sample yields 20,000 to 30,000 clones, about nine tenths seen once. Source: peripheral blood mononuclear cells, taken before any cancer treatment. These receptor sequences come from a woman aged 35 to 69 with stage III lung adenocarcinoma.

The chain carries TRBV4-1 and TRBJ2-3, with 9 bases identical to TRBD1. Trimming took 0 bases from V and 4 from J; bases not matched to a gene: 2. This CDR3 has 15 amino acids. Germline lookup yields CDR1 MGHRA and CDR2 YSYEKL. DNA for the CDR3: TGCGCCAGCAGCCAAGAGACAGGGGGATCAGATACGCAGTATTTT. Protein sequence: CASSQETGGSDTQYF.

This chain links TRBV18 with TRBJ2-5; D may correspond to TRBD1 or TRBD2 (6 bases each). CDR3 length: 14 residues. In germline, CDR1 is KGHSH, CDR2 LQKENI. V shed 6 bases and J shed 4 bases, with 15 bases lying between them. The CDR3 DNA follows: TGTGCCAGCTCGCTTTCCGGGGGCGGAGAGACCCAGTACTTC. This translates into CASSLSGGGETQYF.

The rearrangement uses TRBV5-5 and TRBJ2-7; 8 bases fit TRBD1. The junction had 17 bases not matched to a gene; V was cut back by 1 base and J by 2 bases. The length of the CDR3 is 19 residues. Looked up from germline, CDR1 is SGHKS and CDR2 is YYEKEE (reference sequence). CDR3: CASSLSRLAGGTYPYEQYF. CDR3 DNA: TGTGCCAGCAGCTTGAGCCGATTGGCAGGGGGCACCTACCCCTACGAGCAGTACTTC.

This rearrangement joins TRBV27 to TRBJ1-2, with D unclear. The germline V gene encodes CDR1 MNHEY and CDR2 SMNVEV (reference sequence). The CDR3 loop spans 13 amino acids. V lost 3 bases to trimming and J lost 4 bases, with 9 bases between them. CDR3 loop: CASSFGPGYGYTF. For the CDR3, the DNA is TGTGCCAGCAGTTTTGGACCGGGCTATGGCTACACCTTC.

This clone was detected once. This chain joins TRBV9 and TRBJ2-3; tentatively, D is TRBD2 (6 bases). The CDR3 runs 17 residues. The germline CDR1 and CDR2 sequences are SGDLS and YYNGEE. V shed 5 bases and J shed 2 bases, with 21 bases lying between them. The CDR3 here is CASSPRDSSGYTDTQYF. The CDR3 coding sequence is TGTGCCAGCAGTCCCCGGGACTCCTCAGGCTACACAGATACGCAGTATTTT.

The genes are TRBV25-1 and TRBJ1-5; a possible D gene is TRBD1 (6 bases). CDR1 is MGHDK and CDR2 is SYGVNS in the germline V gene. This CDR3 has 12 residues. V shed 8 bases and J shed 4 bases, with 9 bases lying between them. The CDR3 sequence is CASQDRNQPQHF. The CDR3 DNA is TGTGCCAGCCAGGACAGAAATCAGCCCCAGCATTTT.